One sample yielded the 3 T cell receptor beta chains listed below, sequenced in a study of cytomegalovirus exposure and HLA in healthy donors. Both 60 Vbeta primers and 13 Jbeta primers went into the PCR. Produced via immunoSEQ multiplex PCR; TCRdb's table is partial and in-frame only. The table records 130,000 to 150,000 clones, about three quarters of them present only once. Material for sequencing was PBMCs. The receptors were sampled from a man aged 35-49 years in good health and CMV-seropositive.

The rearrangement links TRBV27 to TRBJ1-5, with D possibly being TRBD1 (5 bases). The CDR3 is 15 amino acids. The ends were cut back, 7 bases at V and 7 bases at J, with 20 bases in the middle. Germline V CDR1 and CDR2: MNHEY, SMNVEV (reference sequence). The DNA of the CDR3 is TGTGCCAGCATGTCTTTAGGTCAGGGCGGACAGCCCCAGCATTTT. Protein sequence: CASMSLGQGGQPQHF.

The chain has TRBV18 and TRBJ2-2, with 8 bases lining up with TRBD1. The V and J ends lost 1 base and 1 base, in that order; junction bases with no gene match: 8. Germline CDR1 KGHSH, CDR2 LQKENI. The CDR3 runs to 18 residues. CDR3 nucleotide sequence: TGTGCCAGCTCACCACTCACAGGGGGAGCGATGAACACCGGGGAGCTGTTTTTT. Its protein product is CASSPLTGGAMNTGELFF.

This clone occurred a few times. The V and J genes are TRBV11-3 and TRBJ2-2; 8 bases line up with TRBD1. V trimming: 5 bases; J trimming: 1 base; junction bases outside the gene matches: 3. The CDR3 runs 15 residues. Germline V lookup: CDR1 SGHNT, CDR2 YENEEA. CDR3 bases: TGTGCCAGCAGCCCCGGACAGGGGAACACCGGGGAGCTGTTTTTT. Protein: CASSPGQGNTGELFF.